A single T cell receptor (beta chain) is shown here with its context. Trimming took 3 bases from V and 7 from J, leaving 14 bases between them. The CDR3 is made up of 15 amino acids. Germline values: CDR1 SGHRS, CDR2 YFSETQ. In the original analysis: Using reference gene primer amplification, nucleated cell counts were estimated. Profiling relied on immunoSEQ multiplex PCR, and the TCRdb table lists in-frame clones only, not all of them. V and J calls and clone size come straight from that table; D and trimming were deduced from the DNA. The sample includes roughly 86,000 clones, 86% of them seen just once. The sample is drawn from a study of blood T cell repertoires in COVID-19. Overall study: The samples span acute and convalescent COVID-19 from the United States, Italy and Spain. The analysed material was cDNA or gDNA that came from T cells, B-cell-depleted T cells, or PBMCs.

The specimen sequenced was peripheral blood. The sequence was obtained from a man aged 45-60 years with active or convalescent COVID-19. The chain recombines TRBV5-1 with TRBJ1-6; D unresolved. This CDR3 is CASSSSLDGNSPLHF. CDR3 nucleotides: TGCGCCAGCAGCTCGTCCCTAGACGGGAATTCACCCCTCCACTTT.